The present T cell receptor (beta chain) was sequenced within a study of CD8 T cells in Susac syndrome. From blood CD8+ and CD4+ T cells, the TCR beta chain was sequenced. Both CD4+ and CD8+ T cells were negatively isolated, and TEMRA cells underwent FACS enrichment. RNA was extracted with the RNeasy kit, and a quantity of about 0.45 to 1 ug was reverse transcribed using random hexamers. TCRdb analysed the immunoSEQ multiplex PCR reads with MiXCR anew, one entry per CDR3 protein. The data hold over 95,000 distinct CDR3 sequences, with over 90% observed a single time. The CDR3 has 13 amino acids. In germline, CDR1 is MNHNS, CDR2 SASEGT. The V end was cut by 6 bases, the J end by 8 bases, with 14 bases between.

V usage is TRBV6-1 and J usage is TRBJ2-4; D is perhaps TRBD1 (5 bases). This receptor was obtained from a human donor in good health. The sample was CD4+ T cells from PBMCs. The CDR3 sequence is CASRDTPGHIQYF. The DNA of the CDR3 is TGTGCCAGCAGGGACACCCCCGGACACATTCAGTACTTC.